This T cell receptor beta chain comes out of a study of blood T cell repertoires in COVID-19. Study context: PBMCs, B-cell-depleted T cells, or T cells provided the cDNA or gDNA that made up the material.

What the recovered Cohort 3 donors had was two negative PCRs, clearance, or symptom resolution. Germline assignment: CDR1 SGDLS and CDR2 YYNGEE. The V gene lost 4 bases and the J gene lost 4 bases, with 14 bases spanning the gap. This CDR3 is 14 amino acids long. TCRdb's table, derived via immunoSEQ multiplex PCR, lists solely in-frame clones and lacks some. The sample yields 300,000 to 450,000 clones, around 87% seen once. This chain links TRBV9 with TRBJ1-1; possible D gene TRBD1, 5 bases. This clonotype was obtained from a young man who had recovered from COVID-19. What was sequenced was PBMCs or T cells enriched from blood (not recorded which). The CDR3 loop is CASSPPGGGTEAFF. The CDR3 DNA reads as TGTGCCAGCAGCCCCCCGGGGGGGGGCACTGAAGCTTTCTTT.